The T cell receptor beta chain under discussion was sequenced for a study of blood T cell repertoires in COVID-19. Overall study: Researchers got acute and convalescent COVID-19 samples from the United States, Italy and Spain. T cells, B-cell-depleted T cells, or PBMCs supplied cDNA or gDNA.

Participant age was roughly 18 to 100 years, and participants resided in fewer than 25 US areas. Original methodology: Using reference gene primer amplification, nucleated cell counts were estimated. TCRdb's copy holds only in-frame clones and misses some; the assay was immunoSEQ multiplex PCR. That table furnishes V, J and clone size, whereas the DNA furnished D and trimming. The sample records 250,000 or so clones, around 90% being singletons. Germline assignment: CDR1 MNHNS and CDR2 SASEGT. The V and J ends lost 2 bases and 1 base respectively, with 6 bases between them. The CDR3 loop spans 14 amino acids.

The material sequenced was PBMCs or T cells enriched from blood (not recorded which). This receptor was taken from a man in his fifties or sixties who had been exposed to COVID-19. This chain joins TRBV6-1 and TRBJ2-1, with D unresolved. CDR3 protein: CASSEIPSYNEQFF. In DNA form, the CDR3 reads TGTGCCAGCAGTGAAATTCCTTCCTACAATGAGCAGTTCTTC.